These T cell receptor beta chains were read from a single sample in a study of radiation and T cells in renal cell carcinoma. TCRdb's table, derived via immunoSEQ multiplex PCR, lists solely in-frame clones and lacks some. The data contain roughly 21,000 clones, approximately 54% of them singletons. The sequencing here drew on tumor tissue, taken from a patient whose treatment was nephrectomy without radiotherapy. Receptors originate from a human donor with renal cell carcinoma. Both conserved end residues are part of each CDR3. D genes are given only for firm matches. Only part of the rows carry a size: once, few, many, or a class if the clone is expanded.

clone_size: -
v_call: TRBV7-9
d_call: -
j_call: TRBJ2-3
cdr3_aa: CASSPQEQSSTDTQYF
cdr3_nt: TGTGCCAGCAGCCCCCAAGAGCAGTCTAGCACAGATACGCAGTATTTT

clone_size: -
v_call: TRBV30
d_call: -
j_call: TRBJ1-2
cdr3_aa: CAWSATGKLYGYTF
cdr3_nt: TGTGCCTGGAGTGCGACAGGCAAATTGTATGGCTACACCTTC

clone_size: few
v_call: TRBV7-9
d_call: -
j_call: TRBJ1-3
cdr3_aa: CASSLASVRSGNTIYF
cdr3_nt: TGTGCCAGCAGCTTAGCTTCCGTTCGCTCTGGAAACACCATATATTTT

clone_size: -
v_call: TRBV7-2
d_call: -
j_call: TRBJ1-1
cdr3_aa: CASSIRDLRTEAFF
cdr3_nt: TGTGCCAGCAGCATCCGGGACCTGAGGACTGAAGCTTTCTTT

clone_size: -
v_call: TRBV6-6
d_call: -
j_call: TRBJ2-3
cdr3_aa: CASSLPGRTDTQYF
cdr3_nt: TGTGCCAGCAGCCTCCCGGGACGGACAGATACGCAGTATTTT

clone_size: -
v_call: TRBV4-3
d_call: -
j_call: TRBJ1-4
cdr3_aa: CASSQHGGAGATNEKLFF
cdr3_nt: TGCGCCAGCAGCCAACACGGTGGGGCAGGTGCAACTAATGAAAAACTGTTTTTT

clone_size: -
v_call: TRBV19
d_call: TRBD1
j_call: TRBJ1-1
cdr3_aa: CASSTWDRTEAFF
cdr3_nt: TGTGCCAGTAGTACCTGGGACAGGACTGAAGCTTTCTTT

clone_size: few
v_call: TRBV5-8
d_call: TRBD1
j_call: TRBJ1-3
cdr3_aa: CASVGQGRNTIYF
cdr3_nt: TGTGCCAGCGTGGGACAGGGTAGAAACACCATATATTTT

clone_size: -
v_call: TRBV5-1
d_call: -
j_call: TRBJ2-3
cdr3_aa: CASSFSGYPTDTQYF
cdr3_nt: TGCGCCAGCAGCTTCTCAGGGTATCCGACAGATACGCAGTATTTT

clone_size: -
v_call: TRBV2
d_call: -
j_call: TRBJ1-2
cdr3_aa: CASPMRQAMEGYTF
cdr3_nt: TGTGCCAGCCCGATGAGGCAGGCGATGGAGGGCTACACCTTC

clone_size: -
v_call: TRBV7-2
d_call: -
j_call: TRBJ1-1
cdr3_aa: CASSSAGGTEAFF
cdr3_nt: TGTGCCAGCAGCTCGGCGGGGGGCACTGAAGCTTTCTTT

clone_size: -
v_call: TRBV7-2
d_call: TRBD2
j_call: TRBJ2-1
cdr3_aa: CASSRTSGGPRYNEQFF
cdr3_nt: TGTGCCAGCAGCCGGACTAGCGGGGGGCCCCGTTACAATGAGCAGTTCTTC

clone_size: -
v_call: TRBV5-1
d_call: TRBD2
j_call: TRBJ2-2
cdr3_aa: CASSLGLAGAGGELFF
cdr3_nt: TGCGCCAGCAGCTTAGGACTAGCGGGGGCGGGCGGGGAGCTGTTTTTT

clone_size: -
v_call: TRBV29-1
d_call: -
j_call: TRBJ2-5
cdr3_aa: CSVTTDQETQYF
cdr3_nt: TGCAGCGTTACGACGGACCAAGAGACCCAGTACTTC

clone_size: few
v_call: TRBV7-8
d_call: TRBD2
j_call: TRBJ2-5
cdr3_aa: CASSRETSGGETQYF
cdr3_nt: TGTGCCAGCAGCCGTGAGACTAGCGGGGGAGAGACCCAGTACTTC

clone_size: -
v_call: TRBV7-9
d_call: -
j_call: TRBJ1-5
cdr3_aa: CASSWGMGANQPQHF
cdr3_nt: TGTGCCAGCAGCTGGGGGATGGGGGCAAATCAGCCCCAGCATTTT

clone_size: -
v_call: TRBV27
d_call: TRBD2
j_call: TRBJ2-2
cdr3_aa: CASSLSSGGNTGELFF
cdr3_nt: TGTGCCAGCAGTTTATCGAGCGGGGGCAATACCGGGGAGCTGTTTTTT

clone_size: few
v_call: TRBV6-1
d_call: -
j_call: TRBJ1-5
cdr3_aa: CASRGGQGNQPQHF
cdr3_nt: TGTGCCAGCAGGGGGGGGCAGGGCAATCAGCCCCAGCATTTT

clone_size: many
v_call: TRBV7-3
d_call: -
j_call: TRBJ2-7
cdr3_aa: CASSLGVWSNEQYF
cdr3_nt: TGTGCCAGCAGCTTAGGAGTGTGGTCCAACGAGCAGTACTTC

clone_size: -
v_call: TRBV5-5
d_call: -
j_call: TRBJ2-3
cdr3_aa: CASSLEGISTDTQYF
cdr3_nt: TGTGCCAGCAGCTTAGAGGGGATTAGCACAGATACGCAGTATTTT

clone_size: -
v_call: TRBV2
d_call: -
j_call: TRBJ2-5
cdr3_aa: CASTRQGQETQYF
cdr3_nt: TGTGCCAGCACGAGGCAGGGGCAAGAGACCCAGTACTTC

clone_size: -
v_call: TRBV5-1
d_call: -
j_call: TRBJ2-1
cdr3_aa: CASRTVINEQFF
cdr3_nt: TGCGCCAGTCGGACAGTGATCAATGAGCAGTTCTTC

clone_size: many
v_call: TRBV6-6
d_call: TRBD1
j_call: TRBJ1-6
cdr3_aa: CASSYEGANSPLHF
cdr3_nt: TGTGCCAGCAGTTACGAGGGGGCCAATTCACCCCTCCACTTT

clone_size: few
v_call: TRBV4-2
d_call: TRBD2
j_call: TRBJ2-1
cdr3_aa: CASSQDPSSGGPGGNEQFF
cdr3_nt: TGTGCCAGCAGCCAAGACCCCTCTAGCGGGGGGCCGGGTGGGAATGAGCAGTTCTTC

clone_size: -
v_call: TRBV7-2
d_call: -
j_call: TRBJ2-3
cdr3_aa: CASSFIGRTDTQYF
cdr3_nt: TGTGCCAGCAGCTTCATAGGGCGGACAGATACGCAGTATTTT

clone_size: few
v_call: TRBV10-3
d_call: -
j_call: TRBJ1-5
cdr3_aa: CAISPGLGQPQHF
cdr3_nt: TGTGCCATCAGTCCGGGACTGGGTCAGCCCCAGCATTTT

clone_size: -
v_call: TRBV7-2
d_call: -
j_call: TRBJ1-1
cdr3_aa: CASSLVNLGTEAFF
cdr3_nt: TGTGCCAGCAGCTTGGTGAATTTGGGCACTGAAGCTTTCTTT

clone_size: -
v_call: TRBV4-1
d_call: -
j_call: TRBJ1-1
cdr3_aa: CASSQVSANTEAFF
cdr3_nt: TGCGCCAGCAGCCAAGTGTCAGCGAACACTGAAGCTTTCTTT

clone_size: once
v_call: TRBV4-3
d_call: TRBD1
j_call: TRBJ2-1
cdr3_aa: CASSQGQGWGNEQFF
cdr3_nt: TGCGCCAGCAGCCAGGGACAGGGTTGGGGGAATGAGCAGTTCTTC

clone_size: -
v_call: TRBV7-5
d_call: -
j_call: TRBJ1-2
cdr3_aa: CARSQNPLFPTGALGYTF
cdr3_nt: TGTGCCAGAAGCCAAAACCCCCTTTTTCCGACAGGGGCGCTCGGCTACACCTTC

clone_size: -
v_call: TRBV5-8
d_call: -
j_call: TRBJ2-7
cdr3_aa: CASSFGSLNVYEQYF
cdr3_nt: TGTGCCAGCAGCTTCGGGTCGCTAAACGTGTACGAGCAGTACTTC

clone_size: -
v_call: TRBV6-1
d_call: -
j_call: TRBJ1-5
cdr3_aa: CASSESGWQPQHF
cdr3_nt: TGTGCCAGCAGTGAGTCAGGGTGGCAGCCCCAGCATTTT

clone_size: -
v_call: TRBV5-1
d_call: TRBD2
j_call: TRBJ2-1
cdr3_aa: CASSPLAGVTSEQFF
cdr3_nt: TGCGCCAGCAGCCCATTAGCGGGGGTGACTTCAGAGCAGTTCTTC

clone_size: few
v_call: TRBV6-1
d_call: -
j_call: TRBJ2-7
cdr3_aa: CASSERGRAYEQYF
cdr3_nt: TGTGCCAGCAGTGAAAGGGGGAGAGCCTACGAGCAGTACTTC

clone_size: few
v_call: TRBV7-2
d_call: -
j_call: TRBJ2-2
cdr3_aa: CASSFPLGQSTNTGELFF
cdr3_nt: TGTGCCAGCAGCTTTCCTCTCGGGCAATCGACGAACACCGGGGAGCTGTTTTTT

clone_size: few
v_call: TRBV6-4
d_call: -
j_call: TRBJ2-1
cdr3_aa: CASSVSHPYNEQFF
cdr3_nt: TGTGCCAGCAGTGTGTCCCACCCCTACAATGAGCAGTTCTTC

clone_size: -
v_call: TRBV4-3
d_call: TRBD2
j_call: TRBJ2-2
cdr3_aa: CASSQVGSGGANTGELFF
cdr3_nt: TGCGCCAGCAGCCAAGTTGGAAGCGGGGGGGCCAACACCGGGGAGCTGTTTTTT

clone_size: -
v_call: TRBV27
d_call: -
j_call: TRBJ1-2
cdr3_aa: CASSPGQLYGYTF
cdr3_nt: TGTGCCAGCAGTCCAGGACAGCTCTATGGCTACACCTTC

clone_size: medium-sized
v_call: TRBV7-6
d_call: -
j_call: TRBJ2-1
cdr3_aa: CASSLYNLEQFF
cdr3_nt: TGTGCCAGCAGCTTATATAATCTCGAGCAGTTCTTC

clone_size: -
v_call: TRBV29-1
d_call: -
j_call: TRBJ2-3
cdr3_aa: CSVEGGRGTDTQYF
cdr3_nt: TGCAGCGTTGAGGGGGGCAGGGGAACAGATACGCAGTATTTT

clone_size: -
v_call: TRBV4-3
d_call: TRBD2
j_call: TRBJ2-5
cdr3_aa: CASSQERQDGAGGQETQYF
cdr3_nt: TGCGCCAGCAGCCAAGAAAGGCAAGACGGAGCGGGGGGACAAGAGACCCAGTACTTC

clone_size: -
v_call: TRBV5-6
d_call: TRBD2
j_call: TRBJ2-3
cdr3_aa: CASSLLAGAPSTDTQYF
cdr3_nt: TGTGCCAGCAGCCTTTTAGCGGGGGCCCCTAGCACAGATACGCAGTATTTT

clone_size: few
v_call: TRBV2
d_call: TRBD1
j_call: TRBJ1-3
cdr3_aa: CASSETQGGPGNTIYF
cdr3_nt: TGTGCCAGCAGTGAAACCCAGGGGGGACCCGGAAACACCATATATTTT

clone_size: -
v_call: TRBV7-9
d_call: TRBD2
j_call: TRBJ2-1
cdr3_aa: CASSAPSSGGASEQFF
cdr3_nt: TGTGCCAGCAGCGCCCCCTCTAGCGGGGGGGCAAGTGAGCAGTTCTTC

clone_size: -
v_call: TRBV9
d_call: -
j_call: TRBJ2-7
cdr3_aa: CASSVGGTGQPYEQYF
cdr3_nt: TGTGCCAGCAGCGTAGGAGGAACAGGACAGCCCTACGAGCAGTACTTC

clone_size: -
v_call: TRBV4-1
d_call: -
j_call: TRBJ1-2
cdr3_aa: CASSQEAQEYGYTF
cdr3_nt: TGCGCCAGCAGCCAAGAGGCTCAGGAGTATGGCTACACCTTC

clone_size: -
v_call: TRBV9
d_call: -
j_call: TRBJ1-2
cdr3_aa: CASSLEAYGYTF
cdr3_nt: TGTGCCAGCAGCCTCGAAGCCTATGGCTACACCTTC

clone_size: few
v_call: TRBV18
d_call: -
j_call: TRBJ2-7
cdr3_aa: CASSPLDHSYEQYF
cdr3_nt: TGTGCCAGCTCACCACTCGACCACTCCTACGAGCAGTACTTC

clone_size: -
v_call: TRBV14
d_call: -
j_call: TRBJ1-1
cdr3_aa: CASSRPGKVATEAFF
cdr3_nt: TGTGCCAGCAGCCGGCCCGGGAAGGTGGCCACTGAAGCTTTCTTT